The following is a TCR beta chain sequence with its context. The data were taken from a study of blood T cell repertoires in COVID-19. This CDR3 is built from 15 residues. Germline assignment: CDR1 LGHNA and CDR2 YSLEER. The V segment lost 6 bases and the J segment 1 base; nucleotides outside the gene matches: 8. Clones were read by immunoSEQ multiplex PCR, and TCRdb kept only the in-frame ones, dropping some. The sample lists around 95,000 clones; 85% were seen once. This TCR was sampled from a human donor in a cohort sampled during active COVID-19. The V and J genes are TRBV4-3 and TRBJ2-7; 8 bases are shared with TRBD1. The specimen was peripheral blood. CDR3 sequence (DNA): TGCGCCAGCAGTTACGGACAGGGCTCTTCCTACGAGCAGTACTTC. Amino acids: CASSYGQGSSYEQYF.